This T cell receptor (beta chain) originates from a study of regulatory T cells in long-lasting Graves disease. Overall study results and limits: Persistent disease was characterized by preferential usage of TRBV28, TRBJ1-2 and TRBJ2-5.

Germline loops: CDR1 LGHDT, CDR2 YNNKEL (reference sequence). Trimming pared 4 bases from V and 8 bases from J, leaving 17 bases between. This CDR3 is 14 amino acids long. This clonotype has a count of ten or more. No antigen is known for it. Arm-PCR with iRepertoire HTBI primers amplified the CDR3 regions for these TCR beta libraries. TCRdb used MiXCR to reprocess the multiplex PCR reads, holding one entry per CDR3 protein. Found here are about 500,000 distinct CDR3 sequences, about a sixth of them singletons; the top ten hold 9% to 15%. Noted time point: newly diagnosed GD, antithyroid drugs for less than 3 months. RNA from PBMCs was the source of the TCR library. Patient provenance is recorded as an endocrinology department in Xi'an, China. This same sample was also part of a study on T cells in Graves' hyperthyroidism and ophthalmopathy. Turning to that study: Orbital computed tomography and thyroid ultrasound, together with serum TRAb and thyroxine and clinical symptoms, were used for diagnoses. Ophthalmopathy onset followed model prediction by a median about 6.9 months.

The material sequenced was peripheral blood mononuclear cells (PBMCs), taken at new diagnosis, from a patient treated with antithyroid drugs. The rearrangement uses TRBV3-1 and TRBJ1-2, with D possibly being TRBD1 (6 bases). The TCR was taken from a middle-aged man with Graves disease. CDR3: CASSPSAGARGYTF. CDR3 coding DNA: TGTGCCAGCAGCCCCAGCGCAGGGGCGCGAGGCTACACCTTC.